This TCR beta chain was observed in a study of T cell repertoires in cytomegalovirus infection. In the study overall: Used in the study were CMV epitopes, some recently identified and HLA-C-restricted, others well-studied and HLA-B-restricted. Indications of both CMV infection and matching HLA type were provided by public TCR beta signatures. Study-level findings and limits: Predominance within the ex vivo response was attributable to HLA-C-restricted CMV-specific TCR beta clonotypes. Totalled public TCR beta family frequency picked out people who carried CMV plus the relevant HLA.

Worth noting for this clonotype: Its antigen is undetermined.

TCRdb re-analysed the reads in MiXCR, keeping a single row per CDR3 protein. The repertoire holds 350,000 to 400,000 distinct CDR3 sequences, about 32% seen once, with approximately 13% in the top ten. Germline V gene data show CDR1 as SGHTA and CDR2 as FQGNSA. The CDR3 runs 12 residues. V shed 5 bases and J shed 4 bases, with 8 bases lying between them. The receptor comes from a human donor in good health (CMV status not recorded). Some clones in this sample may be carry-over from other donors' samples. The genes are TRBV7-2 and TRBJ1-2, with a tentative D call TRBD1 (5 bases). The specimen was cultured PBMCs, collected from culture after CMV antigen stimulation. The CDR3 DNA reads as TGTGCCAGCAGCCCCGGGGCCTATGGCTACACCTTC. Encoded protein: CASSPGAYGYTF.